The rows below give T cell receptor beta chains drawn from one sample of a study of cytomegalovirus exposure and HLA in healthy donors. The data were produced by immunoSEQ multiplex PCR, yet TCRdb's version contains in-frame clones alone and is incomplete. The table lists roughly 170,000 clones, 65% to 80% of them singletons. The material sequenced was PBMCs. The receptors originated from a woman aged 25-40 years in good health and CMV-seronegative. Each CDR3 is given with its conserved first and last residue. A D gene is named only where the DNA matches it firmly. Size is omitted from some rows. Given values are once, few, many or a class for expanded clones.

v_call	cdr3_length	clone_size	j_call	d_call	cdr3_aa	cdr3_nt
TRBV6-1	13	NA	TRBJ2-1	NA	CAARDSSYNEQFF	TGTGCCGCCCGGGACTCATCCTACAATGAGCAGTTCTTC
TRBV6-5	16	NA	TRBJ1-2	NA	CASSYSRGVELYGYTF	TGTGCCAGCAGTTACTCCCGGGGAGTCGAGCTCTATGGCTACACCTTC
TRBV6-5	14	NA	TRBJ2-7	NA	CASSYGENQNEQYF	TGTGCCAGCAGTTACGGGGAGAACCAAAACGAGCAGTACTTC
TRBV5-6	16	NA	TRBJ2-3	TRBD2	CASSLGLAGSTDTQYF	TGTGCCAGCAGCTTAGGACTAGCGGGGAGCACAGATACGCAGTATTTT
TRBV7-9	16	few	TRBJ2-7	TRBD1	CASSLSTRGLLAEQYF	TGTGCCAGCAGCTTATCCACAAGGGGGCTCTTGGCCGAGCAGTACTTC
TRBV5-1	15	NA	TRBJ2-5	NA	CASSAYLAEEETQYF	TGCGCCAGCAGTGCCTATTTAGCGGAGGAGGAGACCCAGTACTTC
TRBV9	15	NA	TRBJ2-3	NA	CASSVAGFSTDTQYF	TGTGCCAGCAGCGTAGCAGGGTTCAGCACAGATACGCAGTATTTT
TRBV5-8	14	few	TRBJ1-5	NA	CASSLGTSNQPQHF	TGTGCCAGCAGCTTGGGGACAAGCAATCAGCCCCAGCATTTT
TRBV15	15	NA	TRBJ2-1	NA	CATSRVPSELGEQFF	TGTGCCACCAGCAGAGTCCCTAGCGAGCTAGGGGAGCAGTTCTTC
TRBV7-8	15	NA	TRBJ2-2	TRBD1	CASSLGQGRTGELFF	TGTGCCAGCAGCCTCGGACAGGGTCGGACCGGGGAGCTGTTTTTT
TRBV14	15	NA	TRBJ2-7	NA	CASSQIATGSYEQYF	TGTGCCAGCAGCCAGATAGCGACAGGATCCTACGAACAGTACTTC
TRBV30	13	NA	TRBJ1-1	NA	CAWDLEMNTEAFF	TGTGCCTGGGACCTAGAGATGAACACTGAAGCTTTCTTT
TRBV4-3	14	NA	TRBJ1-1	NA	CASSQAQGYAEAFF	TGCGCCAGCAGCCAAGCACAGGGTTATGCTGAAGCTTTCTTT
TRBV6-1	15	NA	TRBJ2-1	TRBD2	CASSIRTSASNEQFF	TGTGCCAGCAGTATTAGGACTAGCGCGTCGAATGAGCAGTTCTTC
TRBV5-5	14	NA	TRBJ1-1	TRBD1	CASSSRDRATEAFF	TGTGCCAGCAGCAGCCGGGACAGGGCCACTGAAGCTTTCTTT
TRBV10-3	14	NA	TRBJ2-7	NA	CAISELRTPSEQYF	TGTGCCATCAGTGAGTTAAGGACTCCCAGTGAGCAGTACTTC
TRBV28	17	NA	TRBJ1-2	TRBD1	CASSSWRGRNPRGGYTF	TGTGCCAGCAGTTCTTGGAGGGGGCGAAACCCCCGGGGTGGCTACACCTTC
TRBV5-1	16	few	TRBJ2-3	NA	CASSSGVRVSTDTQYF	TGCGCCAGCAGCTCAGGGGTGAGGGTCTCCACAGATACGCAGTATTTT
TRBV11-2	14	NA	TRBJ1-4	TRBD1	CASSFGTGVEKLFF	TGTGCCAGCAGCTTTGGGACAGGGGTTGAAAAACTGTTTTTT
TRBV6-1	15	NA	TRBJ2-7	NA	CASRSGQRSSYEQYF	TGTGCCAGCAGAAGTGGACAAAGGAGCTCCTACGAGCAGTACTTC
TRBV7-2	15	NA	TRBJ1-1	TRBD1	CASSLAGGSTTEAFF	TGTGCCAGCAGCTTGGCAGGGGGTAGTACCACTGAAGCTTTCTTT
TRBV27	16	few	TRBJ2-1	TRBD2	CASSRLAGGGYNEQFF	TGTGCCAGCAGCCGACTAGCGGGAGGTGGCTACAATGAGCAGTTCTTC
TRBV30	14	NA	TRBJ2-7	TRBD2	CAWAGGLSSYEQYF	TGTGCCTGGGCGGGGGGTTTAAGCTCCTACGAGCAGTACTTC
TRBV6-5	16	NA	TRBJ1-1	TRBD1	CASSYWLQGGNTEAFF	TGTGCCAGCAGTTACTGGCTACAGGGGGGGAACACTGAAGCTTTCTTT
TRBV19	17	few	TRBJ1-2	TRBD1	CASSSYGDRGLSYGYTF	TGTGCCAGTAGCTCCTATGGGGACAGGGGCCTGAGCTATGGCTACACCTTC
TRBV25-1	15	NA	TRBJ1-1	NA	CASSNSGQYNTEAFF	TGTGCCAGCAGTAATTCCGGACAGTATAACACTGAAGCTTTCTTT
TRBV5-1	19	NA	TRBJ1-6	NA	CASSPRLRSRFTYNSPLHF	TGCGCCAGCAGCCCCCGGCTGAGGTCCCGATTTACTTATAATTCACCCCTCCACTTT
TRBV12-5	16	NA	TRBJ2-3	TRBD2	CASGLNSGRGTDTQYF	TGTGCTAGTGGTTTGAATAGCGGGAGAGGGACAGATACGCAGTATTTT
TRBV11-2	18	NA	TRBJ2-3	NA	CASSLVWLRAGKADTQYF	TGTGCCAGCAGCTTAGTCTGGTTGCGCGCAGGGAAGGCAGATACGCAGTATTTT
TRBV7-3	15	NA	TRBJ2-7	NA	CASSLKVGGSYEQYF	TGTGCCAGCAGCTTAAAGGTCGGGGGCTCCTACGAGCAGTACTTC
TRBV7-6	13	NA	TRBJ2-1	NA	CASSFIENNEQFF	TGTGCCAGCAGCTTTATCGAGAACAATGAGCAGTTCTTC
TRBV5-1	21	NA	TRBJ2-6	TRBD1	CASSLAMLWGGGQGLANVLTF	TGCGCCAGCAGCTTGGCCATGCTGTGGGGAGGGGGACAGGGGTTGGCCAACGTCCTGACTTTC
TRBV5-1	17	NA	TRBJ2-5	TRBD1	CASSLDPGQGARETQYF	TGCGCCAGCAGCTTGGACCCGGGACAGGGGGCTCGAGAGACCCAGTACTTC
TRBV6-5	15	NA	TRBJ1-2	NA	CASSYGAGGAYGYTF	TGTGCCAGCAGTTATGGGGCCGGCGGGGCCTATGGCTACACCTTC
TRBV5-8	16	NA	TRBJ2-3	TRBD2	CASSLSSGGPTDTQYF	TGTGCCAGCAGCTTGAGTAGCGGGGGGCCAACAGATACGCAGTATTTT
TRBV7-8	13	few	TRBJ1-4	TRBD1	CASSWDQGAAVFF	TGTGCCAGCTCGTGGGACCAGGGGGCTGCAGTGTTTTTT
TRBV4-1	15	few	TRBJ2-7	TRBD1	CASSLEDRAVHEQYF	TGCGCCAGCAGCCTCGAGGACAGGGCTGTCCACGAGCAGTACTTC
TRBV29-1	17	NA	TRBJ2-1	TRBD2	CSVDWLAERSLNNEQFF	TGCAGCGTTGACTGGCTAGCGGAGAGGTCGTTGAACAATGAGCAGTTCTTC
TRBV11-2	15	NA	TRBJ1-4	TRBD1	CASSLTGTGVEKLFF	TGTGCCAGCAGCCTCACCGGGACAGGGGTTGAAAAACTGTTTTTT
TRBV2	14	NA	TRBJ2-7	TRBD1	CASQKGQGLYEQYF	TGTGCCAGCCAAAAGGGACAGGGACTCTACGAGCAGTACTTC
TRBV7-2	11	NA	TRBJ2-7	TRBD2	CASSLGLAQYF	TGTGCCAGCAGCTTAGGACTAGCGCAGTACTTC
TRBV4-1	18	NA	TRBJ1-4	NA	CASSQYWGTGTTNEKLFF	TGCGCCAGCAGCCAATATTGGGGAACAGGGACGACTAATGAAAAACTGTTTTTT
TRBV4-1	19	NA	TRBJ1-2	NA	CASSHLGKGVTFPDYGYTF	TGCGCCAGCAGCCACCTCGGGAAGGGTGTTACCTTTCCTGACTATGGCTACACCTTC
TRBV7-9	15	NA	TRBJ2-5	NA	CASSFGQFKGETQYF	TGTGCCAGCAGCTTTGGACAGTTCAAGGGAGAGACCCAGTACTTC
TRBV4-3	12	NA	TRBJ2-7	TRBD1	CASSRDREEQYF	TGCGCCAGCAGCCGTGACAGGGAGGAGCAGTACTTC
TRBV10-2	15	NA	TRBJ1-4	NA	CATSDSNVLNEKLFF	TGCGCCACCTCGGACAGTAATGTTCTCAATGAAAAACTGTTTTTT
TRBV5-1	15	NA	TRBJ2-7	TRBD2	CASSLGLAVYYEQYF	TGCGCCAGCAGCTTGGGACTAGCGGTCTACTACGAGCAGTACTTC
TRBV5-1	13	NA	TRBJ2-5	NA	CASSFFGGETQYF	TGCGCCAGCAGCTTTTTCGGAGGAGAGACCCAGTACTTC
TRBV7-6	15	NA	TRBJ2-5	TRBD2	CASSSSGLATETQYF	TGTGCCAGCAGCTCCTCGGGACTAGCGACGGAGACCCAGTACTTC
TRBV27	14	few	TRBJ2-4	TRBD1	CASSSGTGSNIQYF	TGTGCCAGCAGTTCCGGGACAGGGTCAAACATTCAGTACTTC
TRBV9	15	NA	TRBJ1-2	NA	CASSAQGGLRYGYTF	TGTGCCAGCAGCGCCCAGGGTGGGCTTCGCTATGGCTACACCTTC
TRBV5-1	16	NA	TRBJ2-5	TRBD2	CASSYGTRWEGETQYF	TGCGCCAGCAGCTACGGGACTAGATGGGAGGGGGAGACCCAGTACTTC
TRBV6-5	13	once	TRBJ1-2	TRBD1	CASTGGSNYGYTF	TGTGCGTCTACAGGGGGTTCTAACTATGGCTACACCTTC
TRBV5-8	18	NA	TRBJ2-3	TRBD2	CASSFLAGDLFPTDTQYF	TGTGCCAGCAGCTTCTTAGCGGGGGACCTTTTCCCCACAGATACGCAGTATTTT
TRBV28	14	few	TRBJ1-4	NA	CASSLYQGNEKLFF	TGTGCCAGCAGTTTATATCAGGGTAACGAAAAACTGTTTTTT
TRBV27	14	few	TRBJ1-1	NA	CASRNQGLNTEAFF	TGTGCCAGCAGGAACCAGGGGCTGAACACTGAAGCTTTCTTT
TRBV6-1	11	NA	TRBJ2-5	NA	CASSIGETQYF	TGTGCCAGCAGTATCGGGGAGACCCAGTACTTC
TRBV19	14	NA	TRBJ1-2	TRBD1	CASATRDRKRGYTF	TGTGCCAGTGCAACTCGGGACAGGAAACGGGGCTACACCTTC
TRBV20-1	11	NA	TRBJ1-2	NA	CSASPQGGYTF	TGCAGTGCTAGCCCACAGGGTGGCTACACCTTC